The 21 T cell receptor beta chains given below trace back to one sample, sequenced in a study of regulatory T cells in long-lasting Graves disease. Libraries of TCR beta came from iRepertoire HTBI primers plus Arm-PCR of CDR3 regions. A single record per CDR3 protein comes from TCRdb applying MiXCR to the multiplex PCR reads. The table has some 250,000 distinct CDR3 sequences, 15% to 20% seen once. Time point described: newly diagnosed GD, antithyroid drugs for less than 3 months. PBMC-derived RNA was used for the TCR library. The same data also went into a second study, on T cells in Graves' hyperthyroidism and ophthalmopathy.

The sample here was peripheral blood mononuclear cells (PBMCs), taken at new diagnosis, from a patient treated with antithyroid drugs. The receptors originated from a woman under 40 with Graves disease.

This clonotype was seen many times. The V call is TRBV5-1, the J call TRBJ2-1; tentatively, D is TRBD1 or TRBD2 (5 bases each). Germline V CDR1 and CDR2: SGHRS, YFSETQ. The CDR3 runs to 15 residues. V was cut by 0 bases and J by 4 bases, with 11 bases left in between. In DNA, the CDR3 is TGCGCCAGCAGCTTGGGGGACCATCCATACAATGAGCAGTTCTTC. Its protein product is CASSLGDHPYNEQFF. Complete variable domain (other parts from reference TRBV5-1 and TRBJ2-1): KAGVTQTPRYLIKTRGQQVTLSCSPISGHRSVSWYQQTPGQGLQFLFEYFSETQRNKGNFPGRFSGRQFSNSRSEMNVSTLELGDSALYLCASSLGDHPYNEQFFGPGTRLTVL.

This clonotype appeared many times. V gene TRBV2 combines with J gene TRBJ1-2; 7 nucleotides agree with TRBD1. Germline V gene data show CDR1 as SNHLY and CDR2 as FYNNEI. The V gene end was trimmed by 6 bases and the J gene end by 8 bases; junction bases not matched to a gene: 6. The CDR3 consists of 12 residues. The CDR3 is CASSGDRDGYTF. CDR3 nucleotide sequence: TGTGCCAGCAGCGGTGACAGGGACGGCTACACCTTC.

The chain joins TRBV27 to TRBJ2-2; D not certain. The CDR3 is 14 amino acids. The germline V gene has CDR1 MNHEY and CDR2 SMNVEV (reference sequence). V lost 5 bases, J lost 2 bases, and 9 bases lay in between. DNA of the CDR3: TGTGCCAGCAGTCCGTTTGGCAACACCGGGGAGCTGTTTTTT. Encoded protein: CASSPFGNTGELFF.

This clonotype was detected ten times or more. The DNA is omitted, as the CDR3 cannot be located on it reliably, and the CDR3 follows TCRdb's listing. The chain carries TRBV12-3 or TRBV12-4 and TRBJ1-6. The CDR3 is 17 residues long, ends included. The CDR3 here is CASSLDFRGSYNSPLHF.

There are many counts of this clonotype. The V and J genes are TRBV5-1 and TRBJ2-1, with 8 bases fitting TRBD2. Trimming cost V 0 bases and J 8 bases; bases outside gene matches: 10. CDR1 and CDR2 (germline): SGHRS, YFSETQ. The CDR3 runs to 16 residues. In nucleotides, the CDR3 is TGCGCCAGCAGCTTGGCCGGGGGGGGCTCCCATGATGAGCAGTTCTTC. It is translated as CASSLAGGGSHDEQFF.

This clonotype was observed many times. The genes are TRBV10-2 and TRBJ1-5; D is unresolved. The V end lost 3 bases, the J end lost 3 bases, and 6 bases lay between the germline ends. The length of the CDR3 is 13 residues. Germline V CDR1 and CDR2: WSHSY, SAAADI. The CDR3 bases are TGCGCCAGCAGTGACCAGTTCAATCAGCCCCAGCATTTT. Protein: CASSDQFNQPQHF.

The rearrangement links TRBV11-3 to TRBJ2-1; 7 bases agree with TRBD1. The CDR3 is made up of 15 amino acids. The germline CDR1 and CDR2 sequences are SGHNT and YENEEA. V shed 4 bases and J 4 bases; nucleotides not matched to a gene: 7. In DNA, the CDR3 is TGTGCCAGCAGCTCTGACAGGGCTAGTTACAATGAGCAGTTCTTC. It yields the protein CASSSDRASYNEQFF.

The gene calls are TRBV3-1 and TRBJ2-3; tentative D call: TRBD2 (7 bases). The germline gives CDR1 LGHDT, CDR2 YNNKEL (reference sequence). V lost 0 bases and J 6 bases, leaving 19 bases between the germline ends. The CDR3 is 17 residues long. The CDR3 sequence: CASSQEIMGGARDTQYF. The CDR3, as DNA: TGTGCCAGCAGCCAAGAAATAATGGGGGGGGCCAGGGATACGCAGTATTTT.

This clonotype was counted at least ten times. This chain connects TRBV5-1 to TRBJ1-1; TRBD1 is a possible D gene (5 bases). The CDR3 runs 15 residues. CDR1 and CDR2 from the germline V gene are SGHRS and YFSETQ. Trimming stripped 4 bases from V and 2 bases from J, with 15 bases between. In DNA form, the CDR3 reads TGCGCCAGCAGCACGACCCCCGGGGACAACACTGAAGCTTTCTTT. It yields the protein CASSTTPGDNTEAFF.

V gene TRBV3-1 combines with J gene TRBJ1-1, with D unresolved. V was clipped by 2 bases and J by 9 bases, with 16 bases between them. Per germline, CDR1 LGHDT and CDR2 YNNKEL (reference sequence). There are 14 residues in the CDR3. The CDR3 nucleotides are TGTGCCAGCAGCCAATATGCGGACGAGGTTAAAGCTTTCTTT. It is translated as CASSQYADEVKAFF. Complete variable domain (other parts from reference TRBV3-1 and TRBJ1-1): DTAVSQTPKYLVTQMGNDKSIKCEQNLGHDTMYWYKQDSKKFLKIMFSYNNKELIINETVPNRFSPKSPDKAHLNLHINSLELGDSAVYFCASSQYADEVKAFFGQGTRLTVV.

Ten or more counts support this clonotype. The J gene is TRBJ2-2, the V gene TRBV4-1, with TRBD1 as a possible D gene (5 bases). Germline CDR1 MGHRA, CDR2 YSYEKL. V lost 3 bases and J 7 bases, leaving 6 bases between the germline ends. The CDR3 is 12 residues long. CDR3 in DNA: TGCGCCAGCAGCCAGACAGTCGGGGAGCTGTTTTTT. Amino acids: CASSQTVGELFF.

This clonotype turned up a few times. This chain joins TRBV9 and TRBJ1-1; TRBD1 agrees at 8 bases. After removal of 4 bases from V and 1 base from J, the junction contained 6 bases not matched to a gene. Germline CDR1 SGDLS, CDR2 YYNGEE. There are 15 residues in the CDR3. The CDR3 here is CASSPHGQGNTEAFF. CDR3 sequence (DNA): TGTGCCAGCAGCCCTCACGGACAGGGGAACACTGAAGCTTTCTTT.

This clonotype has ten or more counts. The chain joins TRBV2 to TRBJ1-5; D is ambiguous. Germline V gives CDR1 SNHLY, CDR2 FYNNEI. This CDR3 is 12 amino acids long. The V gene lost 6 bases and the J gene lost 7 bases, with 10 bases spanning the gap. As DNA, the CDR3 is TGTGCCAGCAGCAGGCTGTTGCAGCCCCAGCATTTT. It is translated as CASSRLLQPQHF.

This clonotype was recorded at least ten times. The chain links TRBV12-3 or TRBV12-4 to TRBJ2-5, with 8 bases identical to TRBD1. There are 15 residues in the CDR3. The V segment lost 6 bases and the J segment 1 base; nucleotides outside the gene matches: 7. The CDR3, as DNA: TGTGCCAGCAGGGACAGGGAGAGGTCCCAAGAGACCCAGTACTTC. This encodes CASRDRERSQETQYF.

About this clonotype itself: A far larger clone is only one base removed, so a read error is likely. V and J are TRBV12-3 or TRBV12-4 and TRBJ2-7, with TRBD2 matching over 10 bases. The J segment lost 7 bases and the V segment lost 6 bases, leaving 12 bases of the junction unmatched. CDR3 length: 15 residues. CDR3 protein: CASRKRGGTYNEQYF. DNA of the CDR3: TGTGCCAGCAGAAAGCGGGGGGGCACCTACAATGAGCAGTACTTC.

At least ten counts were recorded for this clonotype. The chain couples TRBV7-9 to TRBJ1-5; 8 bases match TRBD1. V lost 1 base and J lost 0; bases outside the gene matches: 5. The CDR3 length is 17 residues. CDR1 is SEHNR and CDR2 is FQNEAQ in the germline V gene (reference sequence). CDR3 nucleotide sequence: TGTGCCAGCAGCTTAGGGGGACAGGCGTATAGCAATCAGCCCCAGCATTTT. Its translation: CASSLGGQAYSNQPQHF. The full variable domain, in which reference TRBV7-9 and TRBJ1-5 provide the parts outside the CDR3, is DTGVSQNPRHKITKRGQNVTFRCDPISEHNRLYWYRQTLGQGPEFLTYFQNEAQLEKSRLLSDRFSAERPKGSFSTLEIQRTEQGDSAMYLCASSLGGQAYSNQPQHFGDGTRLSIL.

This clonotype was seen at least ten times. The rearrangement uses TRBV7-9 and TRBJ2-5; no definite D call. This CDR3 has 12 amino acids. The germline CDR1 and CDR2 sequences are SEHNR and FQNEAQ (reference sequence). V dropped 5 bases and J dropped 4 bases, with 8 bases sitting between them. In DNA form, the CDR3 reads TGTGCCAGCAGCCAGTCCCGAGAGACCCAGTACTTC. The encoded protein is CASSQSRETQYF. The full variable domain, completed using reference TRBV7-9 and TRBJ2-5, is DTGVSQNPRHKITKRGQNVTFRCDPISEHNRLYWYRQTLGQGPEFLTYFQNEAQLEKSRLLSDRFSAERPKGSFSTLEIQRTEQGDSAMYLCASSQSRETQYFGPGTRLLVL.

This clonotype was detected ten times or more. Sequence at one end of the junction differs from germline and may be a read error. The chain is built from TRBV5-1 and TRBJ1-1, with D unresolved. The CDR3 runs 13 residues. Germline CDR1 SGHRS, CDR2 YFSETQ. The CDR3 nucleotides read TGTGCCAGCAGCTTGAATGGGGACACTGAAGCTTTCTTT. This codes for CASSLNGDTEAFF. Combining the CDR3 with reference TRBV5-1 and TRBJ1-1 gives the whole variable domain KAGVTQTPRYLIKTRGQQVTLSCSPISGHRSVSWYQQTPGQGLQFLFEYFSETQRNKGNFPGRFSGRQFSNSRSEMNVSTLELGDSALYLCASSLNGDTEAFFGQGTRLTVV.

This clonotype appeared many times. The CDR3 loop is CSAPGTANNPDTQYF. The DNA of the CDR3 is TGCAGTGCACCCGGGACGGCGAACAACCCAGATACGCAGTATTTT. The chain is built from TRBV20-1 and TRBJ2-3; tentatively, D is TRBD1 or TRBD2 (5 bases each). V was trimmed by 6 bases and J by 4 bases, leaving 20 bases between them. CDR3 length: 15 residues. CDR1 is DFQATT, CDR2 SNEGSKA, per germline (reference sequence).

This clonotype has only a few counts. Only one base separates this from a far larger clonotype, so it likely reflects a read error. This chain links TRBV11-1 with TRBJ2-1; possible D gene TRBD1, 6 bases. The DNA matches TRBJ2-5 better at its end, which makes the J call doubtful. The CDR3 runs 14 residues. Germline loops: CDR1 SGHAT, CDR2 FQDESV (reference sequence). CDR3 protein: CASSSWDNQETQYF. The DNA of the CDR3 is TGTGCCAGCAGCTCCTGGGACAACCAAGAGACCCAGTACTTC.

Of note for this clonotype: This probably arose from a read error, given a far larger clone one base away. The conserved closing phenylalanine or tryptophan is absent in this CDR3, likely reflecting a read error. The chain employs TRBV11-3 and TRBJ1-1; the D gene is possibly TRBD1 (5 bases). V lost 1 base, J lost 7 bases, and 13 bases lay in between. Germline CDR1 is SGHNT and CDR2 is YENEEA. This CDR3 contains 14 residues. The CDR3 here is CASSLGFGGIEAFS. DNA of the CDR3: TGTGCCAGCAGCTTAGGGTTCGGGGGAATTGAAGCTTTCTCT.